This T cell receptor (beta chain) was observed in a study of T-cell reconstitution after alpha-beta-depleted transplantation in children. V was pared by 3 bases and J by 5 bases, with 9 bases of the junction left unmatched. Germline loops: CDR1 LGHNA, CDR2 YNFKEQ. This CDR3 has 15 residues. This sample's TCRbeta library carried unique molecular identifier barcodes. One entry per CDR3 protein, called by TCRdb with MiXCR from the PCR reads. The data hold 200,000 to 250,000 distinct CDR3 sequences, with over 20% observed a single time. This clonotype showed up many times. The sequenced sample was PBMCs, obtained before TCRalphabeta/CD19-depleted stem cell transplant. The receptor was isolated from a girl aged 2 to 9 with Fanconi anemia, due to receive a stem cell transplant. This chain connects TRBV4-2 to TRBJ1-1, with 7 bases aligning to TRBD1. The CDR3 loop is CASSQVDRERTEAFF. The DNA for the CDR3 is TGTGCCAGCAGCCAGGTAGACAGGGAGCGGACTGAAGCTTTCTTT.